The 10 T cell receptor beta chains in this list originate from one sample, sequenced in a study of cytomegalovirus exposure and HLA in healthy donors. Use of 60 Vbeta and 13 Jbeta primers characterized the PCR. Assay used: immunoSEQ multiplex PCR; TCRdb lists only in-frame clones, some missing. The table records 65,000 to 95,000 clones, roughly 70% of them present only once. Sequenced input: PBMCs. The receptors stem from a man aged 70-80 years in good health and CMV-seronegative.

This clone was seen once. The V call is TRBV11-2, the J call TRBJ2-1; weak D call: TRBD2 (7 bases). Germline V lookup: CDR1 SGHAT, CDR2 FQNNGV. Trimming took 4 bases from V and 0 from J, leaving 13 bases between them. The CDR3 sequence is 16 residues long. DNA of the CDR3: TGTGCCAGCAGCTCGGGGGGCCGAAGCTCCTACAATGAGCAGTTCTTC. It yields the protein CASSSGGRSSYNEQFF.

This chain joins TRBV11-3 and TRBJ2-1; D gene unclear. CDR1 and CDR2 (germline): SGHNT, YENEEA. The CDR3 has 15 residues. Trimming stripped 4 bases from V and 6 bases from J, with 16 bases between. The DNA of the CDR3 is TGTGCCAGCAGCTCCTGGGCCGGTGGGTCCAATGAGCAGTTCTTC. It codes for CASSSWAGGSNEQFF.

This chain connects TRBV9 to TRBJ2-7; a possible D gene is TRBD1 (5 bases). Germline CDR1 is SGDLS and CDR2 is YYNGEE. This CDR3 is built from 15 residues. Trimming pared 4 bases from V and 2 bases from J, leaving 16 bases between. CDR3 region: CASSPRQLTPYEQYF. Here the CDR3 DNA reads TGTGCCAGCAGCCCCCGACAGTTGACCCCCTACGAGCAGTACTTC.

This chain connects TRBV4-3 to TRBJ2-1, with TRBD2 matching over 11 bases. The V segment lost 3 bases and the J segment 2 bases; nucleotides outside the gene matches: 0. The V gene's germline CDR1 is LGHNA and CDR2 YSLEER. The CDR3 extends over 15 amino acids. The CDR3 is CASSQGLAAYNEQFF. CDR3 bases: TGCGCCAGCAGCCAGGGACTAGCGGCCTACAATGAGCAGTTCTTC.

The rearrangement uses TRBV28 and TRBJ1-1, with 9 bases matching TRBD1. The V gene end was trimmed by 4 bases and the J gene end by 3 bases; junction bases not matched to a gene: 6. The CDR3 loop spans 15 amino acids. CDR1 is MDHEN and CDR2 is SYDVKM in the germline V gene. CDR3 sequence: CASSSQGAHDTEAFF. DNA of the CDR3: TGTGCCAGCAGTTCACAGGGGGCTCACGACACTGAAGCTTTCTTT.

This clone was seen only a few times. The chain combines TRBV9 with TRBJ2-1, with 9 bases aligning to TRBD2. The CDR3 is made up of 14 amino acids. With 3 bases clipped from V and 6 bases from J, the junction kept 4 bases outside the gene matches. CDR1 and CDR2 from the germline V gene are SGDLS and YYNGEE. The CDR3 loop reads CASSGSGSGNEQFF. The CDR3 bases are TGTGCCAGCAGCGGTAGCGGGAGCGGCAATGAGCAGTTCTTC.

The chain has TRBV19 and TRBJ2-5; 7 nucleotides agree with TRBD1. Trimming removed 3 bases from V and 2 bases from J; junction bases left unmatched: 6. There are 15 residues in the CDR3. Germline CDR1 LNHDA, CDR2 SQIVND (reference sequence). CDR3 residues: CASSIYRGSQETQYF. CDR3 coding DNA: TGTGCCAGTAGTATTTACAGGGGCAGTCAAGAGACCCAGTACTTC.

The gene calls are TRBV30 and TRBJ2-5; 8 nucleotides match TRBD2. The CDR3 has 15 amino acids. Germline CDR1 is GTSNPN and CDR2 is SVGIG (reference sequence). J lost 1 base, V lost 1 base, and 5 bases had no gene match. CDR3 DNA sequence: TGTGCCTGGAGTGGAACTAGCGGCTCCCAAGAGACCCAGTACTTC. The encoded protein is CAWSGTSGSQETQYF. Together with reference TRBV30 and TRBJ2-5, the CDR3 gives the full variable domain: SQTIHQWPATLVQPVGSPLSLECTVEGTSNPNLYWYRQAAGRGLQLLFYSVGIGQISSEVPQNLSASRPQDRQFILSSKKLLLSDSGFYLCAWSGTSGSQETQYFGPGTRLLVL.

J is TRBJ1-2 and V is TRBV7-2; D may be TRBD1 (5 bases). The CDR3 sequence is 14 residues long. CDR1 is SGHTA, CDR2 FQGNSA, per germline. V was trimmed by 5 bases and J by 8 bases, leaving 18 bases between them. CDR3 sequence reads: CASSTTGGIGGYTF. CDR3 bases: TGTGCCAGCAGCACTACGGGGGGGATTGGGGGCTACACCTTC. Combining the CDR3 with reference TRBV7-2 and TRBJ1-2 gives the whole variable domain GAGVSQSPSNKVTEKGKDVELRCDPISGHTALYWYRQSLGQGLEFLIYFQGNSAPDKSGLPSDRFSAERTGGSVSTLTIQRTQQEDSAVYLCASSTTGGIGGYTFGSGTRLTVV.

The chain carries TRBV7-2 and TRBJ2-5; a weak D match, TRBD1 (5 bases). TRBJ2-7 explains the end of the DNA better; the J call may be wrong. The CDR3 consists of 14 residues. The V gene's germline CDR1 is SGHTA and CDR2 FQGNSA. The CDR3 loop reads CASSPASGSGEQYF. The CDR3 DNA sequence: TGTGCCAGCAGCCCAGCTTCAGGGTCGGGCGAGCAGTACTTC.